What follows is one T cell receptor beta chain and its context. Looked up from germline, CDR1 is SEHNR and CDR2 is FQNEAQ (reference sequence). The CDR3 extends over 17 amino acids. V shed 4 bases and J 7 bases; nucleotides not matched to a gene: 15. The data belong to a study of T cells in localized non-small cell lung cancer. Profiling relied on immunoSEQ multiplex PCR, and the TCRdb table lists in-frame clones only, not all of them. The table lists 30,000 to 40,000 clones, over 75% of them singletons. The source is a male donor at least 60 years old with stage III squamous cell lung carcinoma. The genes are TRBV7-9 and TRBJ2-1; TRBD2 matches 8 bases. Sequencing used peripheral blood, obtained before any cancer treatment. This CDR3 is CASSSLTLAGPGNEQFF. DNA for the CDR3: TGTGCCAGCAGCTCCCTCACCCTAGCGGGCCCAGGGAATGAGCAGTTCTTC. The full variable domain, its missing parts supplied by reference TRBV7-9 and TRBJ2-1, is DTGVSQNPRHKITKRGQNVTFRCDPISEHNRLYWYRQTLGQGPEFLTYFQNEAQLEKSRLLSDRFSAERPKGSFSTLEIQRTEQGDSAMYLCASSSLTLAGPGNEQFFGPGTRLTVL.